The clone carrying this T cell receptor beta chain was counted ten times or more. Its antigen is unidentified. Germline V CDR1 and CDR2: SNHLY, FYNNEI. V lost 2 bases to trimming and J lost 9 bases, with 19 bases between them. There are 16 residues in the CDR3. Time point specified: persistent/refractory GD, antithyroid drugs over 5 years with positive TRAb. Researchers made the TCR library from RNA that was extracted from PBMCs. CDR3-region Arm-PCR and iRepertoire HTBI primers produced the TCR beta libraries. TCRdb itself ran the multiplex PCR reads through MiXCR, one entry per CDR3 protein. The top ten clones hold 25% to 30% of a sample with a few hundred thousand distinct CDR3 sequences, roughly 25% of them seen once. The data belong to a study of regulatory T cells in long-lasting Graves disease. Study findings and constraints: Persistent disease preferred TRBV28, TRBJ1-2 and TRBJ2-5; new disease, TRBV20-1 and TRBJ2-1. Examination was confined to peripheral blood, excluding thyroid tissue. New patients shared around 1,000 public clonotypes, and persistent patients shared more, with about 2,700.

The sequencing used peripheral blood mononuclear cells (PBMCs), collected when the disease was refractory, from a patient treated with antithyroid drugs. This sequence was found in a woman in her thirties or forties with Graves disease. This chain uses TRBV2 with TRBJ2-2; D is possibly TRBD1 or TRBD2 (5 bases each). The CDR3 loop is CASSEPSGTRARELFF. CDR3 nucleotide sequence: TGTGCCAGCAGTGAACCCTCCGGGACCCGCGCAAGGGAGCTGTTTTTT.